The 24 T cell receptor beta chains listed next were all sequenced from one sample in a study of technical replicates of blood from four donors. Data came from immunoSEQ multiplex PCR; TCRdb stores just in-frame clones and leaves some out. The table lists approximately 81,000 clones, approximately 94% of them singletons, with roughly 0.36% in the top ten. Sequenced: T cells isolated from PBMCs. Source of these receptors: a human donor in good health.

V gene TRBV4-3 combines with J gene TRBJ2-7; the D gene is possibly TRBD2 (6 bases). This CDR3 has 16 residues. V was trimmed by 1 base and J by 2 bases, leaving 15 bases between them. Germline CDR1 and CDR2: LGHNA and YSLEER. CDR3 nucleotide sequence: TGCGCCAGCAGCCAAGGAAGTCTTAGCGGTGCCTACGAGCAGTACTTC. Protein sequence: CASSQGSLSGAYEQYF.

The CDR3 loop reads CASSQDWGQGAYEQYF. The CDR3 DNA follows: TGTGCCAGCAGCCAAGATTGGGGACAGGGGGCTTACGAGCAGTACTTC. The gene calls are TRBV14 and TRBJ2-7, with TRBD1 matching over 12 bases. Trimming removed 0 bases from V and 4 bases from J; junction bases left unmatched: 4. Per germline, CDR1 SGHDN and CDR2 FVKESK. The CDR3 contains 16 residues.

This clone was seen just once. The gene calls are TRBV5-5 and TRBJ1-4; the D is unclear. This CDR3 spans 15 amino acids. Germline CDR1 reads SGHKS; CDR2 reads YYEKEE (reference sequence). Trimming cost V 2 bases and J 8 bases, with 16 bases left between them. CDR3 coding DNA: TGTGCCAGCAGCTTTCAGGCCCCTAGGAGGGAAAAACTGTTTTTT. Translated, it gives CASSFQAPRREKLFF.

The sample holds one count of this clone. The chain joins TRBV4-2 to TRBJ2-7; 15 nucleotides match TRBD2. The germline CDR1 and CDR2 sequences are LGHNA and YNFKEQ. V dropped 0 bases and J dropped 5; count of bases not matched to a gene: 5. This CDR3 region has 17 residues. Here the CDR3 DNA reads TGTGCCAGCAGCCAAGAGGGACTAGCGGGAGGAATCCACGAGCAGTACTTC. This codes for CASSQEGLAGGIHEQYF.

This clone was seen a few times. The rearrangement uses TRBV5-1 and TRBJ1-1; possibly TRBD1 for D (5 bases). CDR1 and CDR2 (germline): SGHRS, YFSETQ. V lost 4 bases to trimming and J lost 3 bases, with 10 bases between them. CDR3 length equals 13 residues. The CDR3 DNA sequence: TGCGCCAGCAGCCAGACAGTTGACACTGAAGCTTTCTTT. It yields the protein CASSQTVDTEAFF.

V and J are TRBV6-1 and TRBJ1-2, with TRBD1 as a possible D gene (5 bases). Between the trimmed V and J ends, which lost 2 bases and 4 bases, there was a span of 17 bases. The length of the CDR3 is 16 residues. CDR1 and CDR2 (germline): MNHNS, SASEGT. The CDR3 nucleotides read TGTGCCAGCAGTGAACTTGCAGACCGCGGGGGCTATGGCTACACCTTC. This encodes CASSELADRGGYGYTF.

The chain employs TRBV27 and TRBJ1-2, with D perhaps TRBD1 (6 bases). V lost 5 bases and J 4 bases, leaving 11 bases between the germline ends. The CDR3 spans 13 residues. Germline CDR1 reads MNHEY; CDR2 reads SMNVEV (reference sequence). The CDR3 nucleotides are TGTGCCAGCAGTATTCAGGGGACCTATGGCTACACCTTC. Encoded protein: CASSIQGTYGYTF.

The J gene is TRBJ2-1, the V gene TRBV27; 15 bases line up with TRBD2. V trimming: 6 bases; J trimming: 13 bases; junction bases outside the gene matches: 7. The CDR3 totals 14 residues. CDR1 is MNHEY and CDR2 is SMNVEV in the germline V gene (reference sequence). CDR3 in DNA: TGTGCCAGCAGCCTCGGACTAGCGGGAGGGCCCCAGTTCTTC. It codes for CASSLGLAGGPQFF.

This chain connects TRBV4-3 to TRBJ2-7; 7 nucleotides agree with TRBD1. The ends lost 0 bases at V and 2 bases at J; junction bases unmatched: 1. CDR1 LGHNA and CDR2 YSLEER come from the germline V gene. The CDR3 covers 14 residues. CDR3 region: CASSQDTGAYEQYF. The CDR3, as DNA: TGCGCCAGCAGCCAAGATACAGGGGCCTACGAGCAGTACTTC.

This chain connects TRBV2 to TRBJ1-2, with 10 bases aligning to TRBD1. There are 15 residues in the CDR3. The ends lost 4 bases at V and 4 bases at J; junction bases unmatched: 6. The germline V gene encodes CDR1 SNHLY and CDR2 FYNNEI. The DNA of the CDR3 is TGTGCCAGCAGTGCGGACAGGGGGAAGAGCTATGGCTACACCTTC. Encoded protein: CASSADRGKSYGYTF. The variable domain in full, completed from reference TRBV2 and TRBJ1-2, reads EPEVTQTPSHQVTQMGQEVILRCVPISNHLYFYWYRQILGQKVEFLVSFYNNEISEKSEIFDDQFSVERPDGSNFTLKIRSTKLEDSAMYFCASSADRGKSYGYTFGSGTRLTVV.

The chain is built from TRBV11-2 and TRBJ2-7; D may be TRBD2 (5 bases). V shed 5 bases and J shed 2 bases, with 16 bases lying between them. The CDR3 covers 15 residues. Germline CDR1 SGHAT, CDR2 FQNNGV. The CDR3 protein is CASSPKLERAYEQYF. The CDR3 DNA follows: TGTGCCAGCAGCCCGAAACTAGAACGGGCCTACGAGCAGTACTTC.

This chain joins TRBV14 and TRBJ2-1; TRBD2 aligns across 10 bases. Germline V gene sequence: CDR1 SGHDN, CDR2 FVKESK. This CDR3 region has 15 residues. The V segment lost 1 base and the J segment 4 bases; nucleotides outside the gene matches: 1. The CDR3 DNA reads TGTGCCAGCAGCCAAGGACTAGCGGGTTACAATGAGCAGTTCTTC. Amino acids: CASSQGLAGYNEQFF.

This chain links TRBV13 with TRBJ1-4, with 12 bases lining up with TRBD1. Germline V gene data show CDR1 as PRHDT and CDR2 as FYEKMQ (reference sequence). V was pared by 11 bases and J by 8 bases, with 6 bases of the junction left unmatched. This CDR3 is built from 13 residues. CDR3 nucleotide sequence: TGTGCCGGCCGGGACAGGGGGCACGAAAAACTGTTTTTT. Translation: CAGRDRGHEKLFF.

The chain joins TRBV6-5 to TRBJ2-3; 10 nucleotides line up with TRBD1. The ends lost 4 bases at V and 2 bases at J; junction bases unmatched: 6. The CDR3 runs to 16 residues. Germline-derived CDR1 and CDR2 are MNHEY and SVGAGI. The DNA of the CDR3 is TGTGCCAGCAGTTCCGGGACAGGGGTTCCCACAGATACGCAGTATTTT. As protein: CASSSGTGVPTDTQYF.

The chain links TRBV5-1 to TRBJ1-2, with 7 bases lining up with TRBD1. The CDR3 length is 15 residues. The V and J ends lost 5 bases and 2 bases, in that order; junction bases with no gene match: 9. CDR1 is SGHRS and CDR2 is YFSETQ in the germline V gene. The CDR3 sequence is CASSQRQGRNYGYTF. CDR3 DNA sequence: TGCGCCAGCAGTCAAAGACAGGGCAGAAACTATGGCTACACCTTC.

The rearrangement uses TRBV6-6 and TRBJ2-2, with a possible D match to TRBD2 (5 bases). This CDR3 spans 15 amino acids. Germline assignment: CDR1 MNHNY and CDR2 SVGAGI (reference sequence). V was shortened by 6 bases and J by 0 bases, with 11 bases between the two germline ends. The CDR3 bases are TGTGCCAGCAGGGACTCATTTCCGAACACCGGGGAGCTGTTTTTT. Residues: CASRDSFPNTGELFF.

The gene calls are TRBV7-8 and TRBJ1-3; TRBD1 agrees at 8 bases. The CDR3 sequence is 16 residues long. The V and J ends lost 4 bases and 0 bases, in that order; junction bases with no gene match: 5. Germline assignment: CDR1 SGHVS and CDR2 FQNEAQ. The CDR3: CASSSGQGGSGNTIYF. The CDR3 DNA follows: TGTGCCAGCAGCTCCGGACAGGGAGGCTCTGGAAACACCATATATTTT.

The gene calls are TRBV15 and TRBJ2-2, with D uncertain. V dropped 0 bases and J dropped 8 bases, with 4 bases sitting between them. This CDR3 has 12 residues. Germline CDR1 and CDR2: LNHNV and YYDKDF (reference sequence). The CDR3 region has the DNA TGTGCCACCAGCAGAGATCTAGGGGAGCTGTTTTTT. It specifies CATSRDLGELFF.

The V gene is TRBV27, the J gene TRBJ1-1; TRBD1 is a possible D gene (5 bases). V lost 6 bases and J 2 bases, leaving 16 bases between the germline ends. In germline, CDR1 is MNHEY, CDR2 SMNVEV (reference sequence). This CDR3 is built from 15 residues. In nucleotides, the CDR3 is TGTGCCAGCAGACTAGCCAGGGAAACAAACACTGAAGCTTTCTTT. This gives the protein CASRLARETNTEAFF.

The rearrangement joins TRBV9 to TRBJ2-5; D is undetermined. The CDR3 consists of 15 residues. The germline CDR1 and CDR2 sequences are SGDLS and YYNGEE. Trimming shortened V by 0 bases and J by 3 bases, and 12 bases separated the two germline ends. The CDR3 DNA is TGTGCCAGCAGCGTAGGGGCAGATACAAAAGAGACCCAGTACTTC. This codes for CASSVGADTKETQYF.

This clone was seen a few times. The chain couples TRBV7-9 to TRBJ1-1, with 8 bases matching TRBD1. CDR1 is SEHNR, CDR2 FQNEAQ, per germline (reference sequence). The V segment lost 2 bases and the J segment 5 bases; nucleotides outside the gene matches: 10. This CDR3 is built from 16 residues. The DNA of the CDR3 is TGTGCCAGCAGCTTAATCCCCGGACAGGGAAGAACTGAAGCTTTCTTT. Residues: CASSLIPGQGRTEAFF.

This clone was recorded only once. The gene calls are TRBV28 and TRBJ2-2; 8 positions match TRBD2. This CDR3 spans 20 amino acids. Germline V gives CDR1 MDHEN, CDR2 SYDVKM. J was trimmed by 0 bases and V by 3 bases; bases with no gene match: 15. CDR3 loop: CASSFFLAGRRNTNTGELFF. Written as DNA, the CDR3 is TGTGCCAGCAGTTTCTTTCTAGCGGGCAGGCGAAATACGAACACCGGGGAGCTGTTTTTT.

The rearrangement links TRBV6-5 to TRBJ1-5; D might be TRBD1 (6 bases). Trimming took 5 bases from V and 4 from J, leaving 6 bases between them. Germline V lookup: CDR1 MNHEY, CDR2 SVGAGI. CDR3 length: 12 residues. CDR3 nucleotide sequence: TGTGCCAGCAGTACAGGGAATCAGCCCCAGCATTTT. It translates to CASSTGNQPQHF.

This chain joins TRBV11-2 and TRBJ2-1, with D possibly being TRBD2 (6 bases). The germline CDR1 and CDR2 sequences are SGHAT and FQNNGV. Trimming left V 5 bases short and J 7 bases short, with 12 bases between. This CDR3 spans 13 amino acids. The CDR3 DNA reads as TGTGCCAGCAGCACGGGACTTCGAAATGAGCAGTTCTTC. It encodes CASSTGLRNEQFF.